This record looks at one T cell receptor beta chain sequence and its context. The antigen is not known. The sample comes from a study of T cell responses to AZD1222 COVID-19 vaccine. Germline CDR1 SGHKS, CDR2 YYEKEE (reference sequence). The CDR3 is made up of 14 amino acids. Trimming took off 0 bases at V and 2 bases at J, with 9 bases between the two ends. Study observations and caveats: Epitopes outside B.1.351 and B.1.1.7 mutated regions reportedly drew nearly half of spike TCRs. Seropositive at baseline were only 5 to 7 AZD1222 recipients.

Data came from immunoSEQ multiplex PCR; TCRdb stores just in-frame clones and leaves some out. This sample has over 95,000 clones; about 91% occur once, and the top ten carry approximately 6.9%. The clonotype originates from an adult who received the AZD1222 COVID-19 vaccine. This chain joins TRBV5-5 and TRBJ2-7, with D uncertain. Sequenced here: peripheral blood, sampled 28 days after the second AZD1222 dose. This CDR3 is CASSLGPTTYEQYF. In nucleotides, the CDR3 is TGTGCCAGCAGCTTGGGTCCGACCACCTACGAGCAGTACTTC.